This T cell receptor (beta chain) was sequenced in a study of cytomegalovirus exposure and HLA in healthy donors. General study points: Further analysis was carried out later, and it showed several of the most significant clusters appearing linked to common viral pathogens.

This CDR3 region has 14 residues. The J segment lost 3 bases and the V segment lost 3 bases, leaving 3 bases of the junction unmatched. Per the germline V gene, CDR1 is ENHRY and CDR2 is SYGVKD. A note on this clone: Its specificity is not known.

A multiplex PCR was run with 60 Vbeta primers and 13 Jbeta primers. Only in-frame clones appear in the TCRdb table, and some are missing; sequencing was by immunoSEQ multiplex PCR. The table lists 60,000 to 90,000 clones, roughly 70% of them singletons, with roughly 10% in the top ten. The receptor's source is a woman aged 45-59 years in good health and CMV-seropositive. V and J are TRBV10-3 and TRBJ2-7, with TRBD1 matching 9 bases. Sample: PBMCs. In DNA, the CDR3 is TGTGCCATCAGTGATAGGGGACAGGGCTACGAGCAGTACTTC. Translated: CAISDRGQGYEQYF.